The entry that follows covers one T cell receptor beta chain sequence. Its antigen is not known. This entry belongs to a study of T-cell memory formation after mild COVID-19. The germline V gene encodes CDR1 SGHDT and CDR2 YYEEEE. Trimming removed 3 bases at V and 0 bases at J, with 24 bases between. This CDR3 has 19 residues. TCRdb passed the 5' RACE reads through MiXCR, listing each CDR3 protein once. Among 400,000 or so distinct CDR3 sequences listed, about 21% were seen once. The study, taken as a whole, reports: Shrinking CD4+ clones were chiefly CM and EM; CD8+ ones were chiefly EMRA. Clones contracting across day 15 to 85 had a balanced CD4/CD8 profile; later expanding clones leaned CD4+.

The rearrangement links TRBV5-6 to TRBJ1-1; no clear D gene. Specimen: PBMCs or a T cell subset sorted from them (not recorded which). The sequence was collected from an adult woman who had mild COVID-19 (a few samples of this study predate the infection). Cell type and time point are not known. The CDR3 DNA sequence: TGTGCCAGCAGCTCCCTGGAGGTAAAGCTCATGATTGTGAACACTGAAGCTTTCTTT. Its protein product is CASSSLEVKLMIVNTEAFF.